Below are 19 T cell receptor beta chains sequenced from a single sample in a study of blood T cell repertoires in COVID-19 (dated by TCRdb to the early 2020s). The method was the immunoSEQ multiplex PCR assay. TCRdb holds this immuneACCESS table with in-frame rearrangements only. Some clones are missing; in checked studies, unresolved V genes explain under half, and the rest has no known cause. In this sample the table shows roughly 67,000 clones, roughly 84% of which occur a single time. The ten most abundant clones make up 8% to 9% of the sample. The sequenced sample consisted of peripheral blood. The receptors were gathered from a man over 45 with active COVID-19.

V is TRBV2 and J is TRBJ1-2; 10 bases agree with TRBD1. Germline CDR1 is SNHLY and CDR2 is FYNNEI. With V trimmed by 5 bases and J by 7 bases, 7 bases remained unmatched. The CDR3 runs to 14 residues. The CDR3 is CASSPDRGKGGYTF. The CDR3 bases are TGTGCCAGCAGTCCGGACAGGGGGAAAGGTGGCTACACCTTC.

The chain employs TRBV7-9 and TRBJ2-1; D is perhaps TRBD2 (5 bases). The CDR3 spans 12 residues. The V gene lost 5 bases and the J gene lost 9 bases, with 11 bases spanning the gap. The germline V gene has CDR1 SEHNR and CDR2 FQNEAQ (reference sequence). The CDR3 region is CASSNGNGEQFF. In DNA form, the CDR3 reads TGTGCCAGCAGCAACGGGAACGGTGAGCAGTTCTTC.

The CDR3 is CASRREGQSYEQYF. The CDR3 DNA sequence: TGTGCCAGCAGGCGGGAGGGCCAATCCTACGAGCAGTACTTC. The V gene is TRBV6-5, the J gene TRBJ2-7; 9 nucleotides align to TRBD2. V dropped 6 bases and J dropped 1; count of bases not matched to a gene: 4. Germline V gives CDR1 MNHEY, CDR2 SVGAGI. The CDR3 extends over 14 amino acids.

This clone is a singleton in its sample. CDR3: CASSFRTGTSGYNEQFF. As DNA, the CDR3 is TGTGCCAGCAGTTTCAGGACCGGGACTAGCGGCTACAATGAGCAGTTCTTC. The chain carries TRBV27 and TRBJ2-1; TRBD2 matches 11 bases. V trimming: 3 bases; J trimming: 3 bases; junction bases outside the gene matches: 7. CDR1 is MNHEY, CDR2 SMNVEV, per germline (reference sequence). The CDR3 sequence is 17 residues long.

The rearrangement uses TRBV3-1 (or the pseudogene TRBV3-2) and TRBJ1-2, with 7 bases lining up with TRBD1. The CDR3 length is 13 residues. Looked up from germline, CDR1 is LGHDT and CDR2 is YNNKEL (reference sequence). V was clipped by 1 base and J by 7 bases; unmatched bases: 3. The CDR3, as DNA: TGTGCCAGCAGCCAAGCAGGGGGAGGTGGCTACACCTTC. Translation gives CASSQAGGGGYTF.

CDR3 in amino acids: CASSLRAGVDGYTF. In nucleotides, the CDR3 is TGTGCCAGCAGCTTGAGGGCAGGGGTCGATGGCTACACCTTC. J is TRBJ1-2 and V is TRBV5-4; D is possibly TRBD1 (6 bases). CDR1 is SGHNT, CDR2 YYREEE, per germline (reference sequence). The CDR3 loop spans 14 amino acids. V was pared by 1 base and J by 6 bases, with 13 bases between. The variable domain in full, with the rest retrieved from reference TRBV5-4 and TRBJ1-2, is ETGVTQSPTHLIKTRGQQVTLRCSSQSGHNTVSWYQQALGQGPQFIFQYYREEENGRGNFPPRFSGLQFPNYSSELNVNALELDDSALYLCASSLRAGVDGYTFGSGTRLTVV.

The chain carries TRBV6-6 and TRBJ2-1; unclear D gene. This CDR3 contains 12 residues. The germline V and J ends were trimmed by 0 bases and 6 bases, with 3 bases remaining between them. Germline CDR1 MNHNY, CDR2 SVGAGI (reference sequence). The CDR3 is CASSYSANEQFF. As DNA, the CDR3 is TGTGCCAGCAGTTACTCGGCCAATGAGCAGTTCTTC.

V is TRBV6-6 and J is TRBJ2-5; 9 nucleotides match TRBD1. J was trimmed by 5 bases and V by 0 bases; bases with no gene match: 7. CDR3 size: 16 residues. CDR1 MNHNY and CDR2 SVGAGI come from the germline V gene (reference sequence). CDR3 sequence reads: CASSYSRGQGGETQYF. CDR3 nucleotide sequence: TGTGCCAGCAGTTACTCGAGGGGACAGGGAGGGGAGACCCAGTACTTC.

The chain has TRBV5-1 and TRBJ2-7; the match to TRBD1 covers 7 bases. With 6 bases clipped from V and 6 bases from J, the junction kept 9 bases outside the gene matches. CDR1 and CDR2 from the germline V gene are SGHRS and YFSETQ. The CDR3 is 13 residues long. CDR3 DNA sequence: TGCGCCAGCACACCTTTCCAGGGGGTCGAGCAGTACTTC. Its protein product is CASTPFQGVEQYF.

The J gene is TRBJ2-2, the V gene TRBV5-1, with D perhaps matching TRBD1 (6 bases). Germline-derived CDR1 and CDR2 are SGHRS and YFSETQ. The CDR3 totals 15 residues. With 4 bases removed from V and 0 bases from J, the gap between germline ends came to 10 bases. The CDR3 DNA is TGCGCCAGCAGCGTGGGACAACCGAACACCGGGGAGCTGTTTTTT. Translated, it gives CASSVGQPNTGELFF.

The chain carries TRBV7-9 and TRBJ2-3, with D possibly matching TRBD2 (5 bases). Trimming shortened V by 5 bases and J by 6 bases, and 12 bases separated the two germline ends. This CDR3 is built from 13 residues. Looked up from germline, CDR1 is SEHNR and CDR2 is FQNEAQ (reference sequence). The CDR3 region has the DNA TGTGCCAGCAGCCCGAGGACTTTCGATACGCAGTATTTT. Translation: CASSPRTFDTQYF. Based on the CDR3 plus reference TRBV7-9 and TRBJ2-3, the full variable domain is DTGVSQNPRHKITKRGQNVTFRCDPISEHNRLYWYRQTLGQGPEFLTYFQNEAQLEKSRLLSDRFSAERPKGSFSTLEIQRTEQGDSAMYLCASSPRTFDTQYFGPGTRLTVL.

V is TRBV9 and J is TRBJ2-7; D is possibly TRBD1 (5 bases). The CDR3 length is 16 residues. V lost 4 bases and J lost 4, with 21 bases in between. From germline, CDR1 is SGDLS and CDR2 YYNGEE. As DNA, the CDR3 is TGTGCCAGCAGCCAACACGATGGGGCAACGAAGTACGAGCAGTACTTC. Protein sequence: CASSQHDGATKYEQYF.

The V gene is TRBV28, the J gene TRBJ2-1; 7 bases line up with TRBD2. V was clipped by 3 bases and J by 8 bases; unmatched bases: 4. Germline V gene data show CDR1 as MDHEN and CDR2 as SYDVKM. The CDR3 is 13 residues long. The CDR3: CASSLLGGDEQFF. The CDR3 coding sequence is TGTGCCAGCAGTTTGTTGGGGGGGGATGAGCAGTTCTTC.

The chain is built from TRBV30 and TRBJ2-3, with D possibly TRBD1 on 6 matching bases. CDR1 and CDR2 from the germline V gene are GTSNPN and SVGIG (reference sequence). V was pared by 4 bases and J by 4 bases, with 18 bases between. The CDR3 runs to 15 residues. The CDR3 is CAWTRGNRVSDTQYF. As DNA, the CDR3 is TGTGCCTGGACTAGGGGGAACAGGGTTTCAGATACGCAGTATTTT.

The chain uses TRBV30 and TRBJ2-7, with 8 positions matching TRBD1. Germline V gene lookup returns CDR1 GTSNPN and CDR2 SVGIG (reference sequence). The V and J ends lost 1 base and 2 bases, in that order; junction bases with no gene match: 4. This CDR3 spans 14 amino acids. The CDR3 loop reads CAWSGQGNTYEQYF. The CDR3 nucleotides read TGTGCCTGGAGTGGACAGGGGAATACCTACGAGCAGTACTTC. The full variable domain, completed using reference TRBV30 and TRBJ2-7, is SQTIHQWPATLVQPVGSPLSLECTVEGTSNPNLYWYRQAAGRGLQLLFYSVGIGQISSEVPQNLSASRPQDRQFILSSKKLLLSDSGFYLCAWSGQGNTYEQYFGPGTRLTVT.

The gene calls are TRBV19 and TRBJ1-6; D not certain. Germline V lookup: CDR1 LNHDA, CDR2 SQIVND (reference sequence). The CDR3 is made up of 13 amino acids. V was shortened by 7 bases and J by 12 bases, with 16 bases between the two germline ends. The CDR3, as DNA: TGTGCCAGTACCTTAAGCACACCGGGACCCCTCCACTTT. Its protein product is CASTLSTPGPLHF. Using reference TRBV19 and TRBJ1-6 for the parts outside the CDR3, the full variable domain is DGGITQSPKYLFRKEGQNVTLSCEQNLNHDAMYWYRQDPGQGLRLIYYSQIVNDFQKGDIAEGYSVSREKKESFPLTVTSAQKNPTAFYLCASTLSTPGPLHFGNGTRLTVT.

V and J are TRBV5-1 and TRBJ1-1; D is perhaps TRBD1 (6 bases). Germline V gives CDR1 SGHRS, CDR2 YFSETQ. V lost 3 bases and J lost 5, with 11 bases in between. CDR3 length equals 13 residues. CDR3 sequence reads: CASSWTAYTEAFF. Written as DNA, the CDR3 is TGCGCCAGCAGCTGGACAGCCTATACTGAAGCTTTCTTT.

The V gene is TRBV19, the J gene TRBJ1-2, with 12 bases matching TRBD1. The CDR3 is made up of 15 amino acids. Germline lookup yields CDR1 LNHDA and CDR2 SQIVND (reference sequence). V shed 3 bases and J 7 bases; nucleotides not matched to a gene: 6. The DNA for the CDR3 is TGTGCCAGTAGTATGGCAGGGACAGGGGGCGGTGGCTACACCTTC. Translating it yields CASSMAGTGGGGYTF.

This sequence joins TRBV5-1 and TRBJ1-3, with D maybe TRBD1 (5 bases). Trimming cost V 1 base and J 4 bases, with 9 bases left between them. The length of the CDR3 is 14 residues. Looked up from germline, CDR1 is SGHRS and CDR2 is YFSETQ. DNA for the CDR3: TGCGCCAGCAGCTTGAGGCCAGGGGGAAACACCATATATTTT. It specifies CASSLRPGGNTIYF.